This TCR beta chain is from a study of identical twins' blood T cells. Comment on this clonotype: This may be a read error, as it is one base from a much larger clone.

The ends lost 6 bases at V and 0 bases at J; junction bases unmatched: 4. Germline loops: CDR1 MNHEY, CDR2 SMNVEV (reference sequence). The CDR3 loop spans 14 amino acids. MiXCR, applied by TCRdb to the 5' RACE reads, yields one record per CDR3 protein. The sample carries around 380,000 distinct CDR3 sequences, 28% recorded once. Sequencing used PBMCs. The chain is built from TRBV27 and TRBJ1-1, with TRBD1 identical over 7 bases. This TCR was sampled from a woman aged 18-55 years in good health. The CDR3 DNA follows: TGTGCCAGCAGAATGGGACAGTTGAACACTGAAGCTTTCTTT. Its translation is CASRMGQLNTEAFF.